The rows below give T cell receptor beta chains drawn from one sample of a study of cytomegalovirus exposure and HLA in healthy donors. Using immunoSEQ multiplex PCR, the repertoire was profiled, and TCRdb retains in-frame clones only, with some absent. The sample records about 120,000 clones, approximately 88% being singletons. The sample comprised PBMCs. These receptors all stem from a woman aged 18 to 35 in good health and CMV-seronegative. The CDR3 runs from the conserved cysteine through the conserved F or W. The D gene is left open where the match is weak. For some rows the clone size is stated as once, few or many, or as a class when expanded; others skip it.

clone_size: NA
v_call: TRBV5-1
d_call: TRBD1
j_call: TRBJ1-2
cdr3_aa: CASSLGGQAYGYTF
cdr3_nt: TGCGCCAGCAGCTTGGGGGGACAGGCGTATGGCTACACCTTC

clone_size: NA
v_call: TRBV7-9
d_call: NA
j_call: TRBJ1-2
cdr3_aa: CASSSSGVNYGYTF
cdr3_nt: TGTGCCAGCAGCTCATCAGGGGTTAACTATGGCTACACCTTC

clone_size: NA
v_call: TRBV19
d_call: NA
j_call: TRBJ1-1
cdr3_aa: CASSIVGGQVLSGGLKTFF
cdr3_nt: TGTGCCAGTAGTATAGTGGGGGGACAAGTCCTCTCGGGAGGACTGAAAACTTTCTTT

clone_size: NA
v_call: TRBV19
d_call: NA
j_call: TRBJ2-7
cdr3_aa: CASSILSYEQYF
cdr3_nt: TGTGCCAGTAGTATTCTCTCCTACGAGCAGTACTTC

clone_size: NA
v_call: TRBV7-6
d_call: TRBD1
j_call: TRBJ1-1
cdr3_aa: CASSSPGQGGDTEAFF
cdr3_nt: TGTGCCAGCAGCTCCCCGGGACAGGGAGGGGACACTGAAGCTTTCTTT

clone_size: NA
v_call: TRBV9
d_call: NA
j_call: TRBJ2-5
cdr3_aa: CASSVALIRGQETQYF
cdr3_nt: TGTGCCAGCAGCGTAGCTCTCATTCGGGGACAAGAGACCCAGTACTTC

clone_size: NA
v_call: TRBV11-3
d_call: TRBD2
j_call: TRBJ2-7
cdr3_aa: CASSPRDTFSGLNSYEQYF
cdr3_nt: TGTGCCAGCAGCCCGAGAGATACCTTTAGCGGGCTCAACTCCTACGAGCAGTACTTC

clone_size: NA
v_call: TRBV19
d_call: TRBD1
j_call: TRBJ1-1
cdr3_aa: CASSPGTENTEAFF
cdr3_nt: TGTGCCAGTAGTCCCGGGACAGAAAACACTGAAGCTTTCTTT

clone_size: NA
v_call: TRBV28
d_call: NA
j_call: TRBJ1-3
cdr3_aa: CATSLGSSGNTIYF
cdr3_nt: TGTGCCACGTCGTTAGGGAGCTCTGGAAACACCATATATTTT

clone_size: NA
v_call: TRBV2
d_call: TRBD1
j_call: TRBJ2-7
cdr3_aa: CASSRGKGQTPYEQYF
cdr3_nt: TGTGCCAGCAGTCGGGGAAAGGGACAGACACCCTACGAGCAGTACTTC

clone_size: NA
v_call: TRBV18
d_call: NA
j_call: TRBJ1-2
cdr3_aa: CASSPRAGRRYGYTF
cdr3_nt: TGTGCCAGCTCACCCCGTGCAGGGCGGCGCTATGGCTACACCTTC

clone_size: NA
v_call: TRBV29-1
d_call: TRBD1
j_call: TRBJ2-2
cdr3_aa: CSGTGGNTGELFF
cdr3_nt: TGCAGCGGAACAGGGGGGAACACCGGGGAGCTGTTTTTT

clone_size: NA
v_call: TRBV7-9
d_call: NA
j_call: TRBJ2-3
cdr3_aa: CASSLGSSVTDTQYF
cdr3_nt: TGTGCCAGCAGCTTAGGTTCTAGCGTGACAGATACGCAGTATTTT

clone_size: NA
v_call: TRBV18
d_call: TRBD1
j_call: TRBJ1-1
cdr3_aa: CASSPPNRGDTEAFF
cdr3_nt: TGTGCCAGCTCACCACCGAACAGGGGGGACACTGAAGCTTTCTTT

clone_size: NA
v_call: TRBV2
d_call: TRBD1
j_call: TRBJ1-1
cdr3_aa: CASTLTGGAFF
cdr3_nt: TGTGCCAGCACCTTAACAGGGGGAGCTTTCTTT

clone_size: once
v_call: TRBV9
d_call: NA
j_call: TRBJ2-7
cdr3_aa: CASSVGKGLFDEQYF
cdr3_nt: TGTGCCAGCAGCGTAGGCAAGGGGTTGTTCGACGAGCAGTACTTC

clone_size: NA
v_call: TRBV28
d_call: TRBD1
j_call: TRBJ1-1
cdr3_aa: CASSKGGRLEAFF
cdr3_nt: TGTGCCAGCTCGAAAGGGGGCCGGCTTGAAGCTTTCTTT

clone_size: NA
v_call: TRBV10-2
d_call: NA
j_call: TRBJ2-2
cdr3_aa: CASIFGTNTGELFF
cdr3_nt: TGCGCCAGCATTTTCGGGACGAACACCGGGGAGCTGTTTTTT

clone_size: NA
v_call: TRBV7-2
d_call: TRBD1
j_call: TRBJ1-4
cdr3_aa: CASSRQGAREKLFF
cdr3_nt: TGTGCCAGCAGTAGACAGGGGGCGCGGGAAAAACTGTTTTTT

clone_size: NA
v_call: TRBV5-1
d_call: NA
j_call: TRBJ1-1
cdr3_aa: CASSLGELNTEAFF
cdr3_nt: TGCGCCAGCAGCTTAGGGGAATTGAACACTGAAGCTTTCTTT

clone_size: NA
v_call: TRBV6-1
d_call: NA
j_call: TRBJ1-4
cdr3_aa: CASARDRANEKLFF
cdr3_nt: TGTGCCAGCGCCCGCGACCGGGCTAATGAAAAACTGTTTTTT

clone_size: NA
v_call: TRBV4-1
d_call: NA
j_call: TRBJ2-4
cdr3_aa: CASSQGGASEYF
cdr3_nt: TGCGCCAGCAGCCAAGGCGGCGCTTCCGAGTACTTC

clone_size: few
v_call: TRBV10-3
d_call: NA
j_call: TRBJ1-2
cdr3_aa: CAIRAGEGDGYTF
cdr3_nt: TGTGCCATCCGGGCAGGGGAGGGGGATGGCTACACCTTC

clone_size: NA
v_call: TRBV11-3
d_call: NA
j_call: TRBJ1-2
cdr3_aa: CASSLESQGYGYTF
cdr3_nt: TGTGCCAGCAGCTTAGAGAGTCAGGGCTATGGCTACACCTTC

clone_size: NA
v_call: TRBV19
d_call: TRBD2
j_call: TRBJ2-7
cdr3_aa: CASTPSGSSYEQYF
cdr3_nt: TGTGCCAGTACGCCTAGCGGGAGCTCCTACGAGCAGTACTTC

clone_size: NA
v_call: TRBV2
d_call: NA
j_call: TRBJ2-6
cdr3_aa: CASSAVSGANVLTF
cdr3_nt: TGTGCCAGCAGTGCAGTTTCTGGGGCCAACGTCCTGACTTTC

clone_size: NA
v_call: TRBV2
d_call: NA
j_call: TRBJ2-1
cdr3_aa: CASSQRGSYNEQFF
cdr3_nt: TGTGCCAGCAGTCAACGGGGGTCCTACAATGAGCAGTTCTTC

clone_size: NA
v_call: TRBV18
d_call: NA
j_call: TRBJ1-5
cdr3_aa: CASSPTQGQPQHF
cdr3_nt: TGTGCCAGCTCACCCACGCAGGGTCAGCCCCAGCATTTT

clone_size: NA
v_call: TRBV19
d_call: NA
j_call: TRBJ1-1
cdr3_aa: CASSIPLNTEAFF
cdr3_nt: TGTGCCAGTAGTATCCCGTTGAACACTGAAGCTTTCTTT

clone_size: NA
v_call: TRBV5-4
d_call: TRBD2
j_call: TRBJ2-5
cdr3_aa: CASSPGPGLAGARETQYF
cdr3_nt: TGTGCCAGCAGCCCGGGGCCGGGACTAGCGGGAGCCCGAGAGACCCAGTACTTC

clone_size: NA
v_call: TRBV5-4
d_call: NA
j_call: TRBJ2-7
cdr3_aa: CASSPDGYEQYF
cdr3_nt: TGTGCCAGCAGCCCCGACGGGTACGAGCAGTACTTC